This T cell receptor beta chain was identified during a study of T cell responses to AZD1222 COVID-19 vaccine. TCRdb keeps only in-frame clones here, not all; method: immunoSEQ multiplex PCR. The profile shows 150,000 to 200,000 clones, 92% of them singletons. Trimming shortened V by 7 bases and J by 4 bases, and 17 bases separated the two germline ends. CDR3 length equals 14 residues. The germline CDR1 and CDR2 sequences are MNHNY and SVGAGI (reference sequence). The V and J genes are TRBV6-6 and TRBJ2-7, with D possibly TRBD1 on 5 matching bases. The sample in question was peripheral blood, obtained on day 0 of AZD1222 vaccination. This TCR derives from an adult in good health. Written as DNA, the CDR3 is TGTGCCAGCATCTCTTCGTCTCAGGGATACGAGCAGTACTTC. This encodes CASISSSQGYEQYF.